One sample yielded the 6 T cell receptor beta chains listed below, sequenced in a study of blood T cell repertoires in COVID-19. Clones were sequenced by immunoSEQ multiplex PCR, and TCRdb holds only the in-frame ones, with some missing. The data show over 250,000 clones, roughly 87% seen once. The sample taken for sequencing was peripheral blood. Receptors were obtained from a human donor in a cohort sampled during active COVID-19.

The J gene is TRBJ2-5, the V gene TRBV6-5; D unresolved. The CDR3 loop spans 10 amino acids. V shed 8 bases and J shed 5 bases, with 6 bases lying between them. Germline values: CDR1 MNHEY, CDR2 SVGAGI. CDR3: CASRRETQYF. In DNA, the CDR3 is TGTGCCAGCCGGCGGGAGACCCAGTACTTC.

The chain joins TRBV5-1 to TRBJ2-3; D may be TRBD2 (6 bases). Trimming shortened V by 5 bases and J by 2 bases, and 12 bases separated the two germline ends. This CDR3 contains 14 residues. The germline V gene has CDR1 SGHRS and CDR2 YFSETQ. CDR3 in amino acids: CASSAGRFTDTQYF. The CDR3 nucleotides are TGCGCCAGCAGTGCGGGGAGATTCACAGATACGCAGTATTTT.

The genes are TRBV15 and TRBJ2-7, with TRBD2 matching 9 bases. With 5 bases clipped from V and 7 bases from J, the junction kept 12 bases outside the gene matches. Germline lookup yields CDR1 LNHNV and CDR2 YYDKDF (reference sequence). This CDR3 has 15 amino acids. The CDR3: CATSPGGRAREEQYF. Written as DNA, the CDR3 is TGTGCCACCAGCCCAGGCGGGAGGGCTCGGGAGGAGCAGTACTTC.

The chain carries TRBV10-2 and TRBJ2-5; maybe TRBD2 (6 bases). CDR1 WSHSY and CDR2 SAAADI come from the germline V gene. Trimming cost V 6 bases and J 3 bases, with 17 bases left between them. This CDR3 spans 15 amino acids. The CDR3 nucleotides read TGCGCCAGCAGGACATCCGGGACTTCGAAAGAGACCCAGTACTTC. Translation gives CASRTSGTSKETQYF.

This clone was observed once. V is TRBV18 and J is TRBJ2-2, with 10 bases lining up with TRBD2. The trim removed 5 bases at V and 5 bases at J, leaving 5 bases unmatched. From germline, CDR1 is KGHSH and CDR2 LQKENI. The CDR3 sequence is 15 residues long. The CDR3: CASSALAGDTGELFF. CDR3 DNA: TGTGCCAGCTCAGCCCTAGCGGGAGATACCGGGGAGCTGTTTTTT.

This clone has only one observation. The rearrangement links TRBV6-5 to TRBJ1-4; 7 bases align to TRBD1. The CDR3 contains 15 residues. The V gene end was trimmed by 6 bases and the J gene end by 4 bases; junction bases not matched to a gene: 8. Per germline, CDR1 MNHEY and CDR2 SVGAGI. CDR3 DNA: TGTGCCAGCAGGGATCTGGACAGGAGTAATGAAAAACTGTTTTTT. Protein product: CASRDLDRSNEKLFF.